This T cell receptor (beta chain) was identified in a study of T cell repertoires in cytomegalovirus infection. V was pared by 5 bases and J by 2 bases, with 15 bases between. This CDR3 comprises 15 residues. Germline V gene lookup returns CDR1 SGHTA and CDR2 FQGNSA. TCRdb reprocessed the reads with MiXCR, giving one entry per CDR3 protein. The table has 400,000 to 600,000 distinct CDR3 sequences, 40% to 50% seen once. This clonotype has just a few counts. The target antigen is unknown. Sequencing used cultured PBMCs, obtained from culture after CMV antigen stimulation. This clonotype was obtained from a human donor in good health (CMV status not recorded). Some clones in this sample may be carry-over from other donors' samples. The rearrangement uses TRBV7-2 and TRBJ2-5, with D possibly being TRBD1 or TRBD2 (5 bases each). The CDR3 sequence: CASSIDSGTQETQYF. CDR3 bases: TGTGCCAGCAGCATAGACTCAGGGACGCAAGAGACCCAGTACTTC.